This is a list of T cell receptor beta chains from one sample in a study of T-cell memory formation after mild COVID-19. TCRdb itself ran the 5' RACE reads through MiXCR, one entry per CDR3 protein. The sample contains about 310,000 distinct CDR3 sequences, approximately 15% of which appear only once. Specimen: PBMCs or a T cell subset sorted from them (not recorded which). These receptors were taken from a man aged 18 to 29 who had mild COVID-19 (a few samples of this study predate the infection). Cell type and time point are not known. Each CDR3 is given with its conserved first and last residue. A D gene is named only where the DNA matches it firmly. The size of a clone is reported for some rows only, either as once, few or many, or as a class for expanded clones.

-	few	TRBJ1-1	TRBV7-2	CASSLVHAVPNTEAFF	TGTGCCAGCAGCTTAGTGCATGCGGTCCCGAACACTGAAGCTTTCTTT
TRBD2	few	TRBJ2-1	TRBV18	CASSWTSGGSHNEQFF	TGTGCCAGCTCGTGGACTAGCGGGGGGAGCCACAATGAGCAGTTCTTC
-	many	TRBJ1-3	TRBV12-3/TRBV12-4	CASRSTHSTSGNTIYF	TGTGCCAGCAGATCCACCCACAGTACCTCTGGAAACACCATATATTTT
-	few	TRBJ1-1	TRBV30	CAWDSGTEAFF	TGTGCCTGGGACTCCGGGACGGAAGCTTTCTTT
-	few	TRBJ2-5	TRBV19	CASSKNRDQETQYF	TGTGCCAGTAGTAAAAACCGGGACCAAGAGACCCAGTACTTC
-	many	TRBJ1-1	TRBV7-3	CASSSSPNTEAFF	TGTGCCAGCAGTTCCTCCCCTAACACTGAAGCTTTCTTT
-	-	TRBJ1-1	TRBV6-6	CASSYFSGRENTEAFF	TGTGCCAGCAGTTATTTTTCCGGCCGAGAGAACACTGAAGCTTTCTTT
-	-	TRBJ2-1	TRBV29-1	CSLGGQNNEQFF	TGCAGCTTGGGGGGACAGAACAATGAGCAGTTCTTC
-	many	TRBJ2-5	TRBV11-3	CASSPTGQSKETQYF	TGTGCCAGCAGCCCTACCGGGCAGTCCAAAGAGACCCAGTACTTC
TRBD2	-	TRBJ2-7	TRBV20-1	CSARGGEYEQYF	TGCAGTGCTCGCGGGGGAGAATACGAGCAGTACTTC
-	-	TRBJ1-2	TRBV4-2	CASSQGEGRYGYTF	TGTGCCAGCAGCCAAGGAGAAGGACGCTATGGCTACACCTTC
TRBD2	-	TRBJ2-5	TRBV7-2	CASSPTGLGGTQYF	TGTGCCAGCAGCCCGACGGGACTAGGTGGGACCCAGTACTTC
-	many	TRBJ1-1	TRBV12-3/TRBV12-4	CASSLRTEAFF	TGTGCCAGCAGTTTACGGACTGAAGCTTTCTTT